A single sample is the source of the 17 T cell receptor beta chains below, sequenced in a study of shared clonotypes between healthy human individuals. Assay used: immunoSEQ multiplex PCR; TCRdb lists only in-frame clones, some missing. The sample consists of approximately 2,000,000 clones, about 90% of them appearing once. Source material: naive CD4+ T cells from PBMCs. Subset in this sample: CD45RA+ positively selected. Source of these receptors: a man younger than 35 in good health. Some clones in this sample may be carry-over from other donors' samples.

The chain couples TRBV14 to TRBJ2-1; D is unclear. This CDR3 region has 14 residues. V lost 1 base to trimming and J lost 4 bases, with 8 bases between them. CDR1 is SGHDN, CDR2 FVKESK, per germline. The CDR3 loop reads CASSQVADYNEQFF. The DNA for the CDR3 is TGTGCCAGCAGCCAAGTGGCAGATTACAATGAGCAGTTCTTC.

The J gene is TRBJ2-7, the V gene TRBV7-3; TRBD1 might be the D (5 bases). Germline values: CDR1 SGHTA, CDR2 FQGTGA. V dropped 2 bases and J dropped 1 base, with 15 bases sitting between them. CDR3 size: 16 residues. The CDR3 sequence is CASSLVGAGQSYEQYF. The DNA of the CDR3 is TGTGCCAGCAGCTTAGTAGGGGCAGGCCAATCCTACGAGCAGTACTTC.

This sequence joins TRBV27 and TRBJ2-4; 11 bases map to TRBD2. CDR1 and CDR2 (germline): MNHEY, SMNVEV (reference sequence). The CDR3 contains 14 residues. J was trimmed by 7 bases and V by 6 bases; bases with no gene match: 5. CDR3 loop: CASRKLAGENIQYF. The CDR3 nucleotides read TGTGCCAGCAGAAAACTAGCGGGAGAGAACATTCAGTACTTC.

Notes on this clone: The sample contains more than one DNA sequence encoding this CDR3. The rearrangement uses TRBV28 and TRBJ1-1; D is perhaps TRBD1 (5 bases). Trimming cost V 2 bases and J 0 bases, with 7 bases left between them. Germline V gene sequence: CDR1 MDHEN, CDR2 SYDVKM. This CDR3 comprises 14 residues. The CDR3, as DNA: TGTGCCAGCAGTTTAGGGGGGATGAACACTGAAGCTTTCTTT. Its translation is CASSLGGMNTEAFF.

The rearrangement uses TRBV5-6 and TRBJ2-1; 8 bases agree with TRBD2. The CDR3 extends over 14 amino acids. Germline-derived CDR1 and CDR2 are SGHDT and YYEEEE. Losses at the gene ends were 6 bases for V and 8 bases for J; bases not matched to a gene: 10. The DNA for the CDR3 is TGTGCCAGCACCCCGGAGCGGGGGCGAGATGAGCAGTTCTTC. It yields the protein CASTPERGRDEQFF.

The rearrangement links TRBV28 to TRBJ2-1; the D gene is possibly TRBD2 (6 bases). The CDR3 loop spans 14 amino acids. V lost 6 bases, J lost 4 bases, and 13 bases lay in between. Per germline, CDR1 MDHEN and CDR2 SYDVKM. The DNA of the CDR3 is TGTGCCAGCAGCTCAGGGACTTATTACAATGAGCAGTTCTTC. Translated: CASSSGTYYNEQFF.

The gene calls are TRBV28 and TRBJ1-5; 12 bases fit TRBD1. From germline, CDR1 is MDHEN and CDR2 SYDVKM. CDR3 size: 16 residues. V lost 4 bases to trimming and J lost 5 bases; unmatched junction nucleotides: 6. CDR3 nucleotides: TGTGCCAGCAGTTCCGGGACAGGGGGCGCGCATCAGCCCCAGCATTTT. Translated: CASSSGTGGAHQPQHF.

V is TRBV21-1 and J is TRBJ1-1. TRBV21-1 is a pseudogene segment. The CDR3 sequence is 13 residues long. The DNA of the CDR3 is TGTGCCAGCAGCACTCTGAGGGGCAGGGAGGCTTTCTTT. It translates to CASSTLRGREAFF.

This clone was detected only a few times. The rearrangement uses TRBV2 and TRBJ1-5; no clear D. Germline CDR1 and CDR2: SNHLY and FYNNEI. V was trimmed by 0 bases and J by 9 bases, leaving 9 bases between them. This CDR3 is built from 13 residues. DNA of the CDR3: TGTGCCAGCAGTGAAGCGCCCGGTCTGCCCCAGCATTTT. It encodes CASSEAPGLPQHF.

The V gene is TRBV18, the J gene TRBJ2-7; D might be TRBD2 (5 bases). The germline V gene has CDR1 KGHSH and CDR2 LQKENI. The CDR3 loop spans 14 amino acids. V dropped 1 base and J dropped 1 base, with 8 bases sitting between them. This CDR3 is CASSPRAGSYEQYF. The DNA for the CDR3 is TGTGCCAGCTCACCACGGGCGGGTTCCTACGAGCAGTACTTC.

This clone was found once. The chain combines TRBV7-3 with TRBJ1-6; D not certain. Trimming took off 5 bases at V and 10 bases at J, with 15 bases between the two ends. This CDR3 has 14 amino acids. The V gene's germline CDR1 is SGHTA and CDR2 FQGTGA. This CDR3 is CASSPGLTGSPLHF. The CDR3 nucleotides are TGTGCCAGCAGCCCAGGACTCACCGGGTCACCCCTCCACTTT.

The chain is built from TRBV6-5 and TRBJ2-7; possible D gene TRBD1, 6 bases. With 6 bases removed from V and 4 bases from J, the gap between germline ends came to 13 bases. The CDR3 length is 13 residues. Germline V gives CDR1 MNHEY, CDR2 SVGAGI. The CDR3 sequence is CASSPGTPYEQYF. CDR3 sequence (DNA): TGTGCCAGCAGCCCCGGGACACCTTACGAGCAGTACTTC.

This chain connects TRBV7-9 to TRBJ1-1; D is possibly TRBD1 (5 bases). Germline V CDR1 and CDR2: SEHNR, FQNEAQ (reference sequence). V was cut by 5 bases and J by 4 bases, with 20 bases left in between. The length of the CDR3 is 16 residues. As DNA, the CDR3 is TGTGCCAGCAGCGGAACGCGGGGCGCCTGGAGCACTGAAGCTTTCTTT. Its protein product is CASSGTRGAWSTEAFF.

CDR3 nucleotides: TGTGCCAGCAGCCCCACAGGGCCTACCCAAGAGACCCAGTACTTC. Its translation is CASSPTGPTQETQYF. This chain uses TRBV7-9 with TRBJ2-5; possibly TRBD1 for D (6 bases). The CDR3 consists of 15 residues. Trimming took 5 bases from V and 1 from J, leaving 14 bases between them. CDR1 and CDR2 (germline): SEHNR, FQNEAQ (reference sequence).

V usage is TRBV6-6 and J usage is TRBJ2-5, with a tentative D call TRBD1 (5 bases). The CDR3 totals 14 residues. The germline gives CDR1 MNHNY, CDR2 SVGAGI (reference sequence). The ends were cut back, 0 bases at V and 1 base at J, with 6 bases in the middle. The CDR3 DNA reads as TGTGCCAGCAGTTACTCCAGGGCCCAAGAGACCCAGTACTTC. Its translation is CASSYSRAQETQYF.

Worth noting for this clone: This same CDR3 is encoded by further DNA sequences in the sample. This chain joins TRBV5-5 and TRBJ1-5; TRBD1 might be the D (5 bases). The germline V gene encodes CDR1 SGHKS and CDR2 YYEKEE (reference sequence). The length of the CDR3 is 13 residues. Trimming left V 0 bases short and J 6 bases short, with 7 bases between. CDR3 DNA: TGTGCCAGCAGCTTGGTAAGGGGTCAGCCCCAGCATTTT. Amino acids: CASSLVRGQPQHF.

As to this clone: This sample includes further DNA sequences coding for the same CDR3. In DNA form, the CDR3 reads TGCAGCGTTGGTGGGGCTGGCCAGCCCCAGCATTTT. As protein: CSVGGAGQPQHF. The rearrangement joins TRBV29-1 to TRBJ1-5, with D maybe TRBD1 (5 bases). Germline V gene lookup returns CDR1 SQVTM and CDR2 ANQGSEA. The germline V and J ends were trimmed by 4 bases and 7 bases, with 11 bases remaining between them. CDR3 length: 12 amino acids.